This T cell receptor beta chain was recovered during a study of T cell clones after liver transplantation (dated by TCRdb to between 2019 and 2020). Regarding the study in general: ITN030ST, the source of the samples, was a randomized trial that attempted immunosuppression withdrawal within 2 years of liver transplantation. Donor-reactive T cell clones were identified using TCRbeta sequencing after a pre-transplant mixed lymphocyte reaction and were then followed in post-transplant blood. Third party-reactive TCRbeta sequences were also identified from pre-transplant MLRs to serve as an antigen-independent comparator for donor-reactive sequences. Of the eight recipients, three were HCV-positive, while the remaining recipients had been transplanted for non-autoimmune, non-viral indications. Subjects received no induction therapy and standard immunosuppression until randomization at 12-24 months post-transplant. Tolerance meant complete immunosuppression withdrawal for at least one year without liver enzymes rising beyond twice the upper limit of normal. The study cohort included 8 liver transplant recipients, of whom 3 were classified as tolerant and 5 as non-tolerant.

The research as a whole found: Low numbers of available donor cells limited the measurable donor-reactive repertoire in two subjects. Donor-reactive sequences decreased more than third party-reactive sequences, which suggests partial antigen-specific deletion that was not related to withdrawal success. Because no allograft tissue specimens were available, donor-reactive T cells may have migrated into the graft instead of being deleted. The conclusions were considered preliminary, being limited by small, heterogeneous patient numbers and non-standardized post-transplant time points. In 5 of 8 subjects, regardless of tolerance or HCV status, circulating donor-reactive CD4 TCRbeta sequences dropped significantly post-transplant. After accounting for repertoire turnover, donor-reactive detection was significantly reduced in 7 of 8 subjects for CD4 and 8 of 8 for CD8.

Proliferating CFSE-low cells from the MLR were sequenced to define alloreactive TCRbeta sequences. In the CFSE-MLRs, pre-transplant recipient cells were stimulated either by donor PBMCs, splenocytes or lymph node cells, or by third-party PBMCs. Each of the 8 studied subjects was randomized to immunosuppression withdrawal. The Qiagen DNeasy Blood and Tissue Kit was used to isolate genomic DNA. High-throughput TCRbeta CDR3 sequencing of frozen genomic DNA was performed by immunoSEQ, with PCR amplification, mapping, bias correction and internal controls included. The published analysis was carried out like this. Productive rearrangements were retained, and unique TCRbeta sequences were defined by the CDR3 nucleotide sequence together with the V and J gene. For classification of a sequence as donor-reactive, at least 5-fold expansion in CFSE-low cells relative to unstimulated pre-transplant cells and a frequency of at least 0.01% were required. Minimum frequency thresholds were set for each subject based on the unstimulated sample with the lowest template count, ensuring at least 90% detection power. Jensen-Shannon divergence between the top 1000 TCRbeta sequences after and before transplant was used to measure repertoire turnover. Two-sided Fisher's exact tests were used to test for changes in how often donor-reactive sequences were detected. Sourced from immuneACCESS, this table was stored by TCRdb with only in-frame sequences that have V and J called. A share of the clones is absent; for the studies checked, an unresolved V gene accounts for under half, and the remainder has no known explanation. V, J and clone size reflect that table, while D and trimming were determined from the DNA. The sample includes around 2,000 clones, with 31% observed a single time. Approximately 19% of the sample is in the top ten clones.

About this clone: The target of this receptor is not known. This likely stems from a read error, as it lies one base from a far larger clone.

Including cysteine and phenylalanine, the CDR3 has 18 amino acids. Only CDR3 DNA is held: 54 bases, read in frame from base 1. Reading the germline V gene gives CDR1 MGHRA and CDR2 YSYEKL. This receptor was taken from a human patient who received a liver transplant. Following a transplant, some T cells may be graft donor cells, not patient cells. Rearrangement joined TRBV4-1 to TRBJ1-2, with the D gene too uncertain to name. Sample: CD8+ T cells from cultured PBMCs. The DNA sequence is given as TGCACCAGCAGCCAAGATCTGAGGCATTCCGGCGCTAACTATGGCTACACCTTC. It codes for CTSSQDLRHSGANYGYTF.